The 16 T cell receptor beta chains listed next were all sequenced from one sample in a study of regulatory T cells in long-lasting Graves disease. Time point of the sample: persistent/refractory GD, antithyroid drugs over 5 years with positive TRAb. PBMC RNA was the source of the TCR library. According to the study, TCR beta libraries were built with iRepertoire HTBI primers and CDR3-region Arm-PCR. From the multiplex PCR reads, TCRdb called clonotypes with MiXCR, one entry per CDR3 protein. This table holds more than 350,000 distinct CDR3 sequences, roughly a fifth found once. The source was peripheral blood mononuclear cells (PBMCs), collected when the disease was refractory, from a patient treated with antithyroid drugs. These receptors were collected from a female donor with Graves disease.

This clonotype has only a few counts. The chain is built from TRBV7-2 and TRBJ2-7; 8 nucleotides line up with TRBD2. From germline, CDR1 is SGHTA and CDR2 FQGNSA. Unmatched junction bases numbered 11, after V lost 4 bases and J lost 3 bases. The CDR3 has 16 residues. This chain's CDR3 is CASSSGSSGRYYEQYF. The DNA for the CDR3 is TGTGCCAGCAGCTCGGGGTCCAGCGGGAGATACTACGAGCAGTACTTC.

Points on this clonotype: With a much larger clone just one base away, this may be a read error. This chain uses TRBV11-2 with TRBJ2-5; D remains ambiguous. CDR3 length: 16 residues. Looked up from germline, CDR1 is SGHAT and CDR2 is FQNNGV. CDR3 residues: CAGSLDSWAEQETQYF. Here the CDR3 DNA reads TGTGCCGGCAGCTTAGATAGTTGGGCAGAACAAGAGACCCAGTACTTC. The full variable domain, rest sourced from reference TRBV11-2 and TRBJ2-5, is EAGVAQSPRYKIIEKRQSVAFWCNPISGHATLYWYQQILGQGPKLLIQFQNNGVVDDSQLPKDRFSAERLKGVDSTLKIQPAKLEDSAVYLCAGSLDSWAEQETQYFGPGTRLLVL.

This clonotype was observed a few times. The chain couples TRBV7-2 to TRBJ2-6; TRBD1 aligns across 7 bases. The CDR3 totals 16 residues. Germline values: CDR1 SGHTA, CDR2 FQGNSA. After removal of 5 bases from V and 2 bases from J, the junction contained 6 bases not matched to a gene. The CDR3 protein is CASSPQTGAGANVLTF. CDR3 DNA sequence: TGTGCCAGCAGCCCACAAACAGGGGCTGGGGCCAACGTCCTGACTTTC.

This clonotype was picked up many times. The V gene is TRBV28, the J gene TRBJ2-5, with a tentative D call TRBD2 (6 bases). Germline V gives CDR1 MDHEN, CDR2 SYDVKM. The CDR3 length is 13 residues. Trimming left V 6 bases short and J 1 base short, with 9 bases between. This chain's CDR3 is CASSAGTQETQYF. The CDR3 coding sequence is TGTGCCAGCAGCGCGGGGACCCAAGAGACCCAGTACTTC.

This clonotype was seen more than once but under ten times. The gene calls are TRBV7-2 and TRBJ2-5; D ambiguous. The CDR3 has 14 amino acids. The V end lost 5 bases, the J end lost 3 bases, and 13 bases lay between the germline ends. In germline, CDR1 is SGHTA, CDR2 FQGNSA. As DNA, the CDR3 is TGTGCCAGCAGCCCGGCCGGGTCCGAAGAGACCCAGTACTTC. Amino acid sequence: CASSPAGSEETQYF.

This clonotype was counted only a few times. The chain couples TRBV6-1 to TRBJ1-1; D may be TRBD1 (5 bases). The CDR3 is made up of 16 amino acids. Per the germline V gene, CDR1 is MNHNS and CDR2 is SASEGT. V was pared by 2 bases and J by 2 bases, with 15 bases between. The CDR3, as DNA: TGTGCCAGCAGTGAATTTGGGGGACGGGGAAACACTGAAGCTTTCTTT. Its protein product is CASSEFGGRGNTEAFF.

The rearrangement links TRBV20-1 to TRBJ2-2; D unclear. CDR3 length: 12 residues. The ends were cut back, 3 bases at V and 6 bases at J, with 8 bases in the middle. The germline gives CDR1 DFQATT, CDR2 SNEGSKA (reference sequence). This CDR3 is CSASFLPGELFF. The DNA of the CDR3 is TGCAGTGCTAGCTTCCTTCCCGGGGAGCTGTTTTTT.

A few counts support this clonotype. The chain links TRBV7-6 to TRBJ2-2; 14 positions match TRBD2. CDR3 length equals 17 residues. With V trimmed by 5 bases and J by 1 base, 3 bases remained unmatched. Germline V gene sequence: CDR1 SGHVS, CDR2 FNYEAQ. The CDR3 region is CASSAGTSGRNTGELFF. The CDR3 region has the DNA TGTGCCAGCAGCGCCGGGACTAGCGGGAGGAACACCGGGGAGCTGTTTTTT.

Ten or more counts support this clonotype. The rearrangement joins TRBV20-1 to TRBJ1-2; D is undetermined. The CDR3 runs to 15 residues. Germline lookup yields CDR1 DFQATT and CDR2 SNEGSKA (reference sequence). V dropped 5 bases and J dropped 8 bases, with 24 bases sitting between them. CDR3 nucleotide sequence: TGCAGTGCTCCACCGACCAAATCTAGAACGAGAGGCTACACCTTC. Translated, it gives CSAPPTKSRTRGYTF.

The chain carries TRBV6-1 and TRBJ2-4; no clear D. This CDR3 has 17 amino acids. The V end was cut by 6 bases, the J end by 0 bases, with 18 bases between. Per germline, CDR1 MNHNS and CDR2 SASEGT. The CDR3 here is CASSSATRLLAKNIQYF. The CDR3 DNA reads TGTGCCAGCAGCTCCGCCACGCGACTCCTAGCCAAAAACATTCAGTACTTC.

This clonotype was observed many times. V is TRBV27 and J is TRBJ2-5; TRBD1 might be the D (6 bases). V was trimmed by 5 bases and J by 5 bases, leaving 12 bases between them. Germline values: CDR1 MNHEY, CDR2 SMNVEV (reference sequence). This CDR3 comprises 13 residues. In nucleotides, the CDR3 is TGTGCCAGCAGTACAGGGTATAGGGAGACCCAGTACTTC. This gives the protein CASSTGYRETQYF.

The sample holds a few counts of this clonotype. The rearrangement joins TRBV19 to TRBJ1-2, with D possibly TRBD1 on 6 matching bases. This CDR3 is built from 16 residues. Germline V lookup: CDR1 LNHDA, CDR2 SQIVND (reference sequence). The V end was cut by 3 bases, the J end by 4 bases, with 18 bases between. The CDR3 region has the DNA TGTGCCAGTAGTATGGGCAGGGGACATCTTCCCTATGGCTACACCTTC. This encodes CASSMGRGHLPYGYTF.

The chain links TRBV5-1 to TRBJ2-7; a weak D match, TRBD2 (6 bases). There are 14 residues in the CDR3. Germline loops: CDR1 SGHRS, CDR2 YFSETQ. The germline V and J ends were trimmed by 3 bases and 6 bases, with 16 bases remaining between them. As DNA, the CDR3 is TGCGCCAGCAGCTCACGGACTATGAGGGGCGAGCAGTACTTC. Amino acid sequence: CASSSRTMRGEQYF.

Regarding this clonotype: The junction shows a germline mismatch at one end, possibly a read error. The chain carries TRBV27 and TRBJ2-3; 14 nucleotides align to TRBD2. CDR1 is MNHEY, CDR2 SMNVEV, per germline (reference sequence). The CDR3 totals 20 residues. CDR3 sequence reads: CAISGSPGTSGRGSSDTQYF. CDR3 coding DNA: TGTGCCATCAGTGGAAGCCCCGGGACTAGCGGGAGAGGTTCTTCAGATACGCAGTATTTT.

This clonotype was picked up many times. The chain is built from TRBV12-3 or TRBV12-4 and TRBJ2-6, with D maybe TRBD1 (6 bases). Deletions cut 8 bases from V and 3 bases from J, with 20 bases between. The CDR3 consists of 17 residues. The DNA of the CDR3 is TGTGCCAGCTCAAGGGGGAGTGCCCCGAGTGGGGCCAACGTCCTGACTTTC. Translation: CASSRGSAPSGANVLTF.

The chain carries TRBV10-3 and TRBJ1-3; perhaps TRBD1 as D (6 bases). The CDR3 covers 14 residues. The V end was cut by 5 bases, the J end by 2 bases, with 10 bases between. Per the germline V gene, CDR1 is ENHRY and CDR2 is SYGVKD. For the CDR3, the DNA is TGTGCCATCAGTCGGACAGTAACTGGAAACACCATATATTTT. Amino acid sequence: CAISRTVTGNTIYF.